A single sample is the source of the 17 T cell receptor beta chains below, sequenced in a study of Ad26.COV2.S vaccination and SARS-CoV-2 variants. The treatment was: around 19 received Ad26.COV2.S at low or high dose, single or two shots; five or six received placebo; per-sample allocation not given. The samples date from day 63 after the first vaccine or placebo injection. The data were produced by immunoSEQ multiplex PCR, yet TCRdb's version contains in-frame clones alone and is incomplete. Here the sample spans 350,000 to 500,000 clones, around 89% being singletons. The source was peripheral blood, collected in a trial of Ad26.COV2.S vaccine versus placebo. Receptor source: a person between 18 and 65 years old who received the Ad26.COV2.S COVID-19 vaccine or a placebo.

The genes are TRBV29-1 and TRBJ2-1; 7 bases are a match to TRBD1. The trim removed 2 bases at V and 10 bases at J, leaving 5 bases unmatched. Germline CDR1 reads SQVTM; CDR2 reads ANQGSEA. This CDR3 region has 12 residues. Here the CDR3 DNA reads TGCAGCGTTGAAAAGGGGGCAAGGGAGCAGTTCTTC. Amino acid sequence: CSVEKGAREQFF.

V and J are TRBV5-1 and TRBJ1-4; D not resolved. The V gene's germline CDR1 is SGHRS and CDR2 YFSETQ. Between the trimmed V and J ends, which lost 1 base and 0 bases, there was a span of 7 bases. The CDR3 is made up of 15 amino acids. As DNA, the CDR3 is TGCGCCAGCAGCTTGATGCCTGCAACTAATGAAAAACTGTTTTTT. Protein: CASSLMPATNEKLFF.

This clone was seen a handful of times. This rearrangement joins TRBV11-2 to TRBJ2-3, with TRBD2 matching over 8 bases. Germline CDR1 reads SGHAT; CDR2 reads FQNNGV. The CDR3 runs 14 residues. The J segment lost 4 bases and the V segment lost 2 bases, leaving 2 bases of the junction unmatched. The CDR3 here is CASSLIGGADTQYF. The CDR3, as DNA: TGTGCCAGCAGCTTAATCGGGGGGGCAGATACGCAGTATTTT.

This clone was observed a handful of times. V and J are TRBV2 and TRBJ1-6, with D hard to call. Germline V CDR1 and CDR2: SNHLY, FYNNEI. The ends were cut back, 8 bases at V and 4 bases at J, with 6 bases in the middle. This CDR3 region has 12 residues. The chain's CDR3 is CASAGYNSPLHF. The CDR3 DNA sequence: TGTGCCAGCGCGGGATATAATTCACCCCTCCACTTT.

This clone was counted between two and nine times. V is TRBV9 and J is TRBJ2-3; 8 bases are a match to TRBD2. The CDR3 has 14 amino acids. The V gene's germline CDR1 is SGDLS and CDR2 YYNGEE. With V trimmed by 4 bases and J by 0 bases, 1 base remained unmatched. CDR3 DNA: TGTGCCAGCAGCACTAGCGGAAGCACAGATACGCAGTATTTT. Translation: CASSTSGSTDTQYF.

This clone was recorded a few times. The DNA of the CDR3 is TGTGCCAGCAGTTACAAGGGGGCGAACTATGGCTACACCTTC. This codes for CASSYKGANYGYTF. V usage is TRBV6-2 or TRBV6-3 and J usage is TRBJ1-2; 7 bases map to TRBD1. CDR1 and CDR2 (germline): MNHEY, SVGEGT. CDR3 length: 14 residues. Trimming took 2 bases from V and 2 from J; bases not matched to a gene: 2.

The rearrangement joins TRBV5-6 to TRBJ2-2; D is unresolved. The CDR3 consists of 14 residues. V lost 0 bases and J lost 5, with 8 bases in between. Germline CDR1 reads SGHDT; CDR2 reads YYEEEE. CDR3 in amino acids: CASSLGPRTGELFF. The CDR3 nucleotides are TGTGCCAGCAGCTTGGGGCCGAGGACCGGGGAGCTGTTTTTT.

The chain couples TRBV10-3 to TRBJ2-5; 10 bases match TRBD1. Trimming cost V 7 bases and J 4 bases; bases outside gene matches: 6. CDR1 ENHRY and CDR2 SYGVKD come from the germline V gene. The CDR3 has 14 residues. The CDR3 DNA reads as TGTGCCATCAAGGGGACAGGGGAATTAGAGACCCAGTACTTC. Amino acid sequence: CAIKGTGELETQYF.

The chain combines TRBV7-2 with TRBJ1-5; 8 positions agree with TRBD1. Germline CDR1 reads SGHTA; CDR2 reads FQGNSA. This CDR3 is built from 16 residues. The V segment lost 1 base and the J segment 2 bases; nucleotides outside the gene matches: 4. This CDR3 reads CASSLGRGQGNQPQHF. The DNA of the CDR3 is TGTGCCAGCAGCTTAGGCAGGGGGCAAGGCAATCAGCCCCAGCATTTT.

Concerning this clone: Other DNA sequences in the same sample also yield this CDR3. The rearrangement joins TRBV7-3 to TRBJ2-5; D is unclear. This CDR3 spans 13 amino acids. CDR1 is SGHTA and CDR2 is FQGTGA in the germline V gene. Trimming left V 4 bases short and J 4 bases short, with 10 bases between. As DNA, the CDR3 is TGTGCCAGCAGCTCAACCCGAGGAGAGACCCAGTACTTC. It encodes CASSSTRGETQYF.

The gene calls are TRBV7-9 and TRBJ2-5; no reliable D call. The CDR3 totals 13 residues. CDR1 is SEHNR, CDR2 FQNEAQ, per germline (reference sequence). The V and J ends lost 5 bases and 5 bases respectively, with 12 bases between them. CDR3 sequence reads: CASSPETAETQYF. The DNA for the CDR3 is TGTGCCAGCAGCCCCGAAACGGCTGAGACCCAGTACTTC.

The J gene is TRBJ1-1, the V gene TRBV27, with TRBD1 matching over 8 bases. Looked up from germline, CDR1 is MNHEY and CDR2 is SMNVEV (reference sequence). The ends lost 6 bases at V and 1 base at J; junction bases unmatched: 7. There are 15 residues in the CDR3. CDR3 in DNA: TGTGCCAGCAGGGACAGGGTTTGGAGGAACACTGAAGCTTTCTTT. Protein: CASRDRVWRNTEAFF.

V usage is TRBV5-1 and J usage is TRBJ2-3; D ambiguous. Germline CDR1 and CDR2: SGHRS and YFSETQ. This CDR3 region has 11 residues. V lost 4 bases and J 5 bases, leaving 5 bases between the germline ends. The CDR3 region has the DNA TGCGCCAGCAGCGGGGTAGATACGCAGTATTTT. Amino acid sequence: CASSGVDTQYF.

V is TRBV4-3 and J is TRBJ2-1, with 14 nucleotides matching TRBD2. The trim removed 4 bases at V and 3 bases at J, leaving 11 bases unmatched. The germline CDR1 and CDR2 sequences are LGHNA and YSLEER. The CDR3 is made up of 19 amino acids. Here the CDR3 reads CASSPRLTSGGAGYNEQFF. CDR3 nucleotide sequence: TGCGCCAGCAGCCCCCGCCTGACTAGCGGGGGGGCGGGCTACAATGAGCAGTTCTTC.

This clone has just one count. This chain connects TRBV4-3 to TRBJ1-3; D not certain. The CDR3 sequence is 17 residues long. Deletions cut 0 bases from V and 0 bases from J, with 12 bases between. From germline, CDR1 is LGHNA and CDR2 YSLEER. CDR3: CASSQDLLTVSGNTIYF. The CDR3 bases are TGCGCCAGCAGCCAAGACCTTCTGACGGTCTCTGGAAACACCATATATTTT.

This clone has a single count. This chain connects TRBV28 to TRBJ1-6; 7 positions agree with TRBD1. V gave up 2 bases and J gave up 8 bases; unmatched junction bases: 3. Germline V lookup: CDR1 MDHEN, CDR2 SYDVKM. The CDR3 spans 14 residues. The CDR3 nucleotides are TGTGCCAGCAGTTTAACAGGGGCGGATTCACCCCTCCACTTT. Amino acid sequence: CASSLTGADSPLHF.

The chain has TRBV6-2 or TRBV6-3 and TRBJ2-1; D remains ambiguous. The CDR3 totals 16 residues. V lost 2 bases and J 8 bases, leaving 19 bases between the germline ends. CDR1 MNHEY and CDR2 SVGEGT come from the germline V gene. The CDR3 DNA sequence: TGTGCCAGCAGTTACCCCCTCATGGGCGGTGGTGATGAGCAGTTCTTC. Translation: CASSYPLMGGGDEQFF.